Listed below are T cell receptor beta chains from one sample, sequenced in a study of blood T cell repertoires in COVID-19. Assay used: immunoSEQ multiplex PCR; TCRdb lists only in-frame clones, some missing. The repertoire holds approximately 65,000 clones, with approximately 80% as singletons. The sequencing input was peripheral blood. These TCRs come from a human donor in a cohort sampled during active COVID-19. CDR3s include the opening cysteine and the closing phenylalanine or tryptophan. D genes are given only for firm matches. Clone size is not always given. Where it is, it says once, few, many or a class for expanded clones.

>TRBV11-2|NA|TRBJ2-1|13|once
CASSPQGANEQFF
TGTGCCAGCAGCCCACAGGGTGCCAATGAGCAGTTCTTC
>TRBV6-2/TRBV6-3|TRBD2|TRBJ2-7|15|NA
CASSRPLAGHYEQYF
TGTGCCAGCAGCCGCCCACTAGCGGGCCACTACGAGCAGTACTTC
>TRBV6-2/TRBV6-3|TRBD1|TRBJ2-7|15|NA
CASSGMGQGIYEQYF
TGTGCCAGCAGTGGGATGGGACAGGGGATTTACGAGCAGTACTTC
>TRBV11-2|TRBD1|TRBJ2-1|16|NA
CASSPQPGTGYNEQFF
TGTGCCAGCAGCCCTCAACCCGGGACAGGATACAATGAGCAGTTCTTC
>TRBV19|NA|TRBJ2-2|12|NA
CATSGNTGELFF
TGTGCCACCTCAGGGAACACCGGGGAGCTGTTTTTT
>TRBV28|TRBD1|TRBJ1-5|14|few
CASTQQGAFQPQHF
TGTGCCAGCACCCAACAGGGGGCCTTTCAGCCCCAGCATTTT
>TRBV2|TRBD2|TRBJ2-2|16|NA
CASRAGLAGGIGELFF
TGTGCCAGCAGGGCCGGACTAGCGGGAGGTATCGGGGAGCTGTTTTTT
>TRBV2|NA|TRBJ2-1|15|NA
CASSEAQVLNNEQFF
TGTGCCAGCAGTGAAGCCCAGGTGTTGAACAATGAGCAGTTCTTC
>TRBV6-5|TRBD2|TRBJ2-1|13|NA
CASSPLAGWGQFF
TGTGCCAGCAGTCCCTTAGCGGGGTGGGGACAGTTCTTC
>TRBV6-7|TRBD1|TRBJ2-3|17|few
CASSFSMDRPVTDTQYF
TGTGCCAGCAGTTTCTCAATGGACAGGCCCGTGACAGATACGCAGTATTTT
>TRBV5-5|NA|TRBJ1-5|13|NA
CASSDGTYQPQHF
TGTGCCAGCAGCGACGGGACATATCAGCCCCAGCATTTT
>TRBV18|NA|TRBJ1-5|13|once
CASSPAGNQPQHF
TGTGCCAGCTCACCAGCGGGGAATCAGCCCCAGCATTTT
>TRBV6-5|NA|TRBJ1-1|15|NA
CASNPDSNMNTEAFF
TGTGCCAGCAACCCCGACAGCAACATGAACACTGAAGCTTTCTTT
>TRBV19|TRBD2|TRBJ2-5|13|few
CASSDSGQETQYF
TGTGCCAGTAGTGATAGCGGGCAAGAGACCCAGTACTTC
>TRBV14|TRBD2|TRBJ2-1|21|NA
CASSQRGDRGLGSRKDNEQFF
TGTGCCAGCAGCCAAAGGGGCGACCGGGGACTAGGCAGTCGGAAGGACAATGAGCAGTTCTTC
>TRBV5-4|NA|TRBJ1-6|12|NA
CASSRGNSPLHF
TGTGCCAGCAGCAGGGGGAATTCACCCCTCCACTTT
>TRBV5-4|TRBD2|TRBJ2-1|15|NA
CASSQTSGSSDEQFF
TGTGCCAGCAGCCAGACTAGCGGGAGTAGCGATGAGCAGTTCTTC
>TRBV5-1|TRBD2|TRBJ2-3|16|NA
CASSFTSGGAEDTQYF
TGCGCCAGCAGCTTCACTAGCGGGGGGGCGGAGGATACGCAGTATTTT
>TRBV5-4|TRBD1|TRBJ2-7|15|NA
CASSPPDRNSYEQYF
TGTGCCAGCAGCCCCCCGGACAGGAACTCCTACGAGCAGTACTTC
>TRBV28|TRBD1|TRBJ1-2|13|once
CASNLGQTYGYTF
TGTGCCAGCAACTTGGGACAGACCTATGGCTACACCTTC